Listed below are T cell receptor beta chains from one sample, sequenced in a study of blood T cell repertoires in COVID-19. Only in-frame clones appear in the TCRdb table, and some are missing; sequencing was by immunoSEQ multiplex PCR. The data contain 180,000 or so clones, approximately 85% of them seen just once; the ten biggest clones take up around 9.8%. The sequenced material came from peripheral blood. The receptors derive from a woman of 80 years or more with acute or convalescent COVID-19. Both conserved end residues are part of each CDR3. The D gene is left open where the match is weak.

V	J	D	DNA	CDR3
TRBV2	TRBJ2-3	TRBD2	TGTGCCAGCAGTGATGCACTAGCGGGGGGTACAGATACGCAGTATTTT	CASSDALAGGTDTQYF
TRBV6-5	TRBJ1-3	TRBD1	TGTGCCAGCAGTTACTCGGGACAGAGCTCTGGAAACACCATATATTTT	CASSYSGQSSGNTIYF
TRBV12-3/TRBV12-4	TRBJ1-1	-	TGTGCCAGCAGTTTAGACCGGGGTCTTGAAGCTTTCTTT	CASSLDRGLEAFF
TRBV19	TRBJ1-1	-	TGTGCCAGTAGTATAGGAACAGAGAACACTGAAGCTTTCTTT	CASSIGTENTEAFF
TRBV2	TRBJ1-2	TRBD1	TGTGCCAGCAGTGAACGCGGACAGGGGGCTTACTCCCTCTATGGCTACACCTTC	CASSERGQGAYSLYGYTF
TRBV10-1	TRBJ2-5	TRBD2	TGCGCCAGCGGAGACGGGGGGAAAGAGACCCAGTACTTC	CASGDGGKETQYF
TRBV18	TRBJ1-2	-	TGTGCCAGCTCACCATTTTTGAATTGGTATCAGGAATTCTATGGCTACACCTTC	CASSPFLNWYQEFYGYTF
TRBV3-1/TRBV3-2	TRBJ2-3	-	TGTGCCAGCAGCGGCCCGCAGGCAGATACGCAGTATTTT	CASSGPQADTQYF
TRBV19	TRBJ1-2	TRBD1	TGTGCCAGTAGCAGGGGGAACTATGGCTACACCTTC	CASSRGNYGYTF
TRBV27	TRBJ1-2	TRBD1	TGTGCCAGCAGTACGAGACAGGGGAGCTATGGCTACACCTTC	CASSTRQGSYGYTF
TRBV11-2	TRBJ2-5	-	TGTGCCAGCAGCTTCCTCCGGTTGAACAGAGAACAAGAGACCCAGTACTTC	CASSFLRLNREQETQYF
TRBV23-1	TRBJ2-7	TRBD2	TGCGCCATCCACGGGGGGGGTACCTACGAGCAGTACTTC	CAIHGGGTYEQYF
TRBV7-9	TRBJ2-3	TRBD2	TGTGCCAGCAGCCCAAGACTAGCGGGGAGCACAGATACGCAGTATTTT	CASSPRLAGSTDTQYF
TRBV11-2	TRBJ1-3	-	TGTGCCAGCGCACGTCGTAGGGGCTCTGGAAACACCATATATTTT	CASARRRGSGNTIYF
TRBV20-1	TRBJ1-6	-	TGCAGTGCTAGTGAACAGGGTGCCTATAATTCACCCCTCCACTTT	CSASEQGAYNSPLHF
TRBV5-1	TRBJ2-3	TRBD2	TGCGCCAGCAGCTTGGAACCTAGCGGGAGTGTGGATACGCAGTATTTT	CASSLEPSGSVDTQYF
TRBV18	TRBJ1-6	-	TGTGCCAGCTCACCGGGGGCTTCACCCCTCCACTTT	CASSPGASPLHF
TRBV7-2	TRBJ2-7	TRBD2	TGTGCCAGCAGGCTTTCTAGCGGGAGCTCCTACGAGCAGTACTTC	CASRLSSGSSYEQYF